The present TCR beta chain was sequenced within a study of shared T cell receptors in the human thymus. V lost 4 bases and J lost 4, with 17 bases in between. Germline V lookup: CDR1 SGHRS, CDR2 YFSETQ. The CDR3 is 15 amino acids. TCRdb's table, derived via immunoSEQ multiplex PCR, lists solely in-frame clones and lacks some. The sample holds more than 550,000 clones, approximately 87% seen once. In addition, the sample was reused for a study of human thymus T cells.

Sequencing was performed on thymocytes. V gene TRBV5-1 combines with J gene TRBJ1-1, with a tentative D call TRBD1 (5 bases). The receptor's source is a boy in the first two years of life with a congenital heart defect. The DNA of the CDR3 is TGCGCCAGCAGCCCTGGGGGGGAGTCGGCCACTGAAGCTTTCTTT. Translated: CASSPGGESATEAFF.